Following are 22 T cell receptor beta chains from one sample sequenced in a study of control samples from healthy donors and cancer patients. Using immunoSEQ multiplex PCR, the repertoire was profiled, and TCRdb retains in-frame clones only, with some absent. The data show about 47,000 clones, about 80% seen once. Material for sequencing was blood. Receptors originate from a man between 65 and 85 years old in good health.

As to this clone: The identical CDR3 is also encoded by other nucleotide sequences in the sample. As DNA, the CDR3 is TGTGCCTGGAGTGTACCTAGACTTACTAGCTCCTACGAGCAGTACTTC. Its protein is CAWSVPRLTSSYEQYF. The rearrangement joins TRBV30 to TRBJ2-7, with D tentatively TRBD2 (5 bases). The CDR3 spans 16 residues. CDR1 is GTSNPN, CDR2 SVGIG, per germline (reference sequence). Trimming cost V 0 bases and J 0 bases, with 15 bases left between them.

The CDR3 nucleotides read TGTGCCAGCAGCCAGGGGGATTTCGGCCTAAATTCACCCCTCCACTTT. This codes for CASSQGDFGLNSPLHF. The chain uses TRBV5-6 and TRBJ1-6, with TRBD1 identical over 7 bases. V lost 4 bases, J lost 7 bases, and 11 bases stayed unmatched. The CDR3 loop spans 16 amino acids. Germline loops: CDR1 SGHDT, CDR2 YYEEEE.

The sample holds one count of this clone. The chain is built from TRBV14 and TRBJ2-1; D call uncertain. CDR1 is SGHDN, CDR2 FVKESK, per germline. This CDR3 is built from 14 residues. V was cut by 4 bases and J by 4 bases, with 11 bases left in between. CDR3 coding DNA: TGTGCCAGCAGCCTCCGTGGTCTGTACAATGAGCAGTTCTTC. This codes for CASSLRGLYNEQFF.

This clone was observed a single time. V usage is TRBV5-8 and J usage is TRBJ2-1; D is possibly TRBD1 or TRBD2 (5 bases each). CDR1 is SGHTS, CDR2 YDEGEE, per germline. V was shortened by 2 bases and J by 3 bases, with 15 bases between the two germline ends. This CDR3 spans 16 amino acids. For the CDR3, the DNA is TGTGCCAGCAGCTTATCGGGGCGGAGAGGCTACAATGAGCAGTTCTTC. This gives the protein CASSLSGRRGYNEQFF.

The table lists this clone with a few counts. This chain links TRBV11-2 with TRBJ1-1; the match to TRBD1 covers 7 bases. The V gene's germline CDR1 is SGHAT and CDR2 FQNNGV. The CDR3 is made up of 16 amino acids. V lost 6 bases to trimming and J lost 4 bases; unmatched junction nucleotides: 14. As DNA, the CDR3 is TGTGCCAGCAGTTGGCGGGGAGGGGGCGGGAGCACTGAAGCTTTCTTT. Translation: CASSWRGGGGSTEAFF. Variable domain in full (rest from reference TRBV11-2 and TRBJ1-1): EAGVAQSPRYKIIEKRQSVAFWCNPISGHATLYWYQQILGQGPKLLIQFQNNGVVDDSQLPKDRFSAERLKGVDSTLKIQPAKLEDSAVYLCASSWRGGGGSTEAFFGQGTRLTVV.

The chain carries TRBV27 and TRBJ2-1, with 10 bases identical to TRBD2. With V trimmed by 6 bases and J by 10 bases, 12 bases remained unmatched. From germline, CDR1 is MNHEY and CDR2 SMNVEV (reference sequence). This CDR3 region has 15 residues. This CDR3 reads CASSLHQASGREQFF. The CDR3 bases are TGTGCCAGCAGCCTACACCAGGCTAGCGGGAGAGAGCAGTTCTTC.

The chain couples TRBV14 to TRBJ1-6, with D uncertain. The CDR3 length is 17 residues. The V end lost 0 bases, the J end lost 0 bases, and 9 bases lay between the germline ends. Germline V gene sequence: CDR1 SGHDN, CDR2 FVKESK. The CDR3 sequence: CASSQDSGLSYNSPLHF. The DNA for the CDR3 is TGTGCCAGCAGCCAAGATTCTGGACTCTCCTATAATTCACCCCTCCACTTT.

The chain combines TRBV10-3 with TRBJ2-1, with 7 bases that match TRBD2. V shed 3 bases and J 3 bases; nucleotides not matched to a gene: 5. This CDR3 is 15 amino acids long. CDR1 and CDR2 from the germline V gene are ENHRY and SYGVKD. Here the CDR3 DNA reads TGTGCCATCAGTGAACGTAGCGGGCACTACAATGAGCAGTTCTTC. Protein product: CAISERSGHYNEQFF.

The chain carries TRBV28 and TRBJ2-5; 9 nucleotides align to TRBD1. The CDR3 is 13 residues long. Trimming took 6 bases from V and 4 from J; bases not matched to a gene: 3. CDR1 MDHEN and CDR2 SYDVKM come from the germline V gene. The CDR3 here is CASRTQGAETQYF. The CDR3, as DNA: TGTGCCAGCAGGACACAGGGGGCAGAGACCCAGTACTTC.

The chain recombines TRBV6-5 with TRBJ1-2; D is perhaps TRBD1 (5 bases). This CDR3 comprises 16 residues. The germline V and J ends were trimmed by 0 bases and 4 bases, with 15 bases remaining between them. CDR1 MNHEY and CDR2 SVGAGI come from the germline V gene. This CDR3 is CASSYSIRVEFYGYTF. The CDR3 nucleotides read TGTGCCAGCAGTTACTCGATCAGGGTAGAGTTCTATGGCTACACCTTC.

This rearrangement joins TRBV5-1 to TRBJ2-5; the D is unclear. V lost 0 bases and J lost 1, with 7 bases in between. The germline V gene has CDR1 SGHRS and CDR2 YFSETQ. The length of the CDR3 is 14 residues. CDR3 DNA sequence: TGCGCCAGCAGCTTGGTACGGTTCCAAGAGACCCAGTACTTC. Protein product: CASSLVRFQETQYF.

Only one count was recorded for this clone. This sequence joins TRBV3-1 (or the pseudogene TRBV3-2) and TRBJ1-6, with TRBD1 matching over 8 bases. V lost 4 bases, J lost 9 bases, and 5 bases stayed unmatched. In germline, CDR1 is LGHDT, CDR2 YNNKEL (reference sequence). CDR3 length equals 14 residues. CDR3 nucleotide sequence: TGTGCCAGCAGCCTAGGACAGGGTGGTTCACCCCTCCACTTT. This encodes CASSLGQGGSPLHF.

The chain is built from TRBV7-3 and TRBJ2-3, with D unclear. CDR1 and CDR2 from the germline V gene are SGHTA and FQGTGA. The ends were cut back, 0 bases at V and 0 bases at J, with 7 bases in the middle. The CDR3 runs to 15 residues. DNA for the CDR3: TGTGCCAGCAGCTTAACGTCCCGTAGCACAGATACGCAGTATTTT. Translating gives CASSLTSRSTDTQYF.

This clone was found many times. The rearrangement links TRBV2 to TRBJ2-1; 8 bases line up with TRBD2. There are 13 residues in the CDR3. V lost 8 bases, J lost 9 bases, and 9 bases stayed unmatched. The germline gives CDR1 SNHLY, CDR2 FYNNEI. For the CDR3, the DNA is TGTGCCAGCGGCATTAGCGGGATAGGTGAGCAGTTCTTC. Protein: CASGISGIGEQFF.

V gene TRBV28 combines with J gene TRBJ1-1; no reliable D call. There are 14 residues in the CDR3. V lost 6 bases and J 4 bases, leaving 15 bases between the germline ends. Per the germline V gene, CDR1 is MDHEN and CDR2 is SYDVKM. CDR3 coding DNA: TGTGCCAGCAGGACCTTCTCCGCCGTCACTGAAGCTTTCTTT. Encoded protein: CASRTFSAVTEAFF.

This chain connects TRBV6-5 to TRBJ1-5, with 12 bases aligning to TRBD1. The CDR3 extends over 13 amino acids. With V trimmed by 10 bases and J by 5 bases, 3 bases remained unmatched. Germline loops: CDR1 MNHEY, CDR2 SVGAGI. CDR3 DNA: TGTGCCACCGGGACAGGGGGCTATCAGCCCCAGCATTTT. Residues: CATGTGGYQPQHF.

The rearrangement joins TRBV6-5 to TRBJ1-1; 8 nucleotides line up with TRBD1. The ends lost 5 bases at V and 5 bases at J; junction bases unmatched: 10. The germline V gene has CDR1 MNHEY and CDR2 SVGAGI. The CDR3 runs to 15 residues. CDR3 nucleotides: TGTGCCAGCAGTCACTACAGGGGGATTGGGACTGAAGCTTTCTTT. It encodes CASSHYRGIGTEAFF.

V usage is TRBV7-6 and J usage is TRBJ1-2; no definite D call. The CDR3 sequence is 15 residues long. The germline gives CDR1 SGHVS, CDR2 FNYEAQ. Trimming took off 2 bases at V and 1 base at J, with 11 bases between the two ends. The CDR3 DNA sequence: TGTGCCAGCAGCTTACAAATGGGAAATAACTATGGCTACACCTTC. This sequence encodes CASSLQMGNNYGYTF.

The chain is built from TRBV5-1 and TRBJ1-1, with no clear D. V dropped 0 bases and J dropped 4 bases, with 7 bases sitting between them. CDR1 and CDR2 (germline): SGHRS, YFSETQ. This CDR3 contains 13 residues. CDR3 loop: CASSLGARTEAFF. For the CDR3, the DNA is TGCGCCAGCAGCTTGGGGGCCCGCACTGAAGCTTTCTTT.

The J gene is TRBJ2-1, the V gene TRBV19, with a possible D match to TRBD1 (5 bases). The CDR3 contains 15 residues. V lost 3 bases and J lost 0, with 9 bases in between. Looked up from germline, CDR1 is LNHDA and CDR2 is SQIVND (reference sequence). The CDR3 reads CASSIQGFSYNEQFF. DNA for the CDR3: TGTGCCAGTAGTATCCAGGGATTCTCCTACAATGAGCAGTTCTTC.

The chain carries TRBV7-7 and TRBJ2-5; D remains unclear. V dropped 5 bases and J dropped 7 bases, with 17 bases sitting between them. Per the germline V gene, CDR1 is SSHAT and CDR2 is FNYEAQ (reference sequence). The CDR3 is made up of 14 amino acids. For the CDR3, the DNA is TGTGCCAGCAGCCCGACGGGTGGGTTAGTGACCCAGTACTTC. Its protein product is CASSPTGGLVTQYF.

A few counts support this clone. The chain combines TRBV19 with TRBJ1-2; D is possibly TRBD1 (5 bases). Trimming left V 3 bases short and J 2 bases short, with 10 bases between. CDR1 LNHDA and CDR2 SQIVND come from the germline V gene (reference sequence). The CDR3 is 14 amino acids. CDR3 bases: TGTGCCAGTAGTATCGCTGGGGGGAACTATGGCTACACCTTC. This codes for CASSIAGGNYGYTF.